One TCR beta chain is described in this entry. Its matching antigen is unknown. These data belong to a study of cytomegalovirus exposure and HLA in healthy donors. Study results and limitations: Some 17,000 TCR beta sequences were associated with HLA alleles at 0.05 false discovery rate in a later analysis. Later on, a genetic analysis was performed. It linked a missense variant in DCLRE1C with V- and J-gene trimming of TCR beta.

With 2 bases removed from V and 5 bases from J, the gap between germline ends came to 18 bases. The CDR3 extends over 16 amino acids. Germline V gives CDR1 SNHLY, CDR2 FYNNEI. In the PCR, 60 Vbeta and 13 Jbeta primers were used. The table came from immunoSEQ multiplex PCR; TCRdb's copy has only in-frame clones and leaves some out. The sample includes about 150,000 clones, approximately 80% of them seen just once. The chain recombines TRBV2 with TRBJ1-2; D possibly corresponds to TRBD1 (5 bases). The sequence derives from a woman aged 35 to 49 in good health and CMV-seronegative. Sequenced sample: PBMCs. CDR3 residues: CASSERSRVMVYGYTF. CDR3 DNA sequence: TGTGCCAGCAGTGAAAGGAGCAGGGTGATGGTGTATGGCTACACCTTC.